This TCR beta chain was identified during a study of beta chain features in type 1 diabetes. Findings and limits, study-wide: There was a moderate but significant shortening of TCRB CDR3s in all four CD4+ subsets of Type 1 diabetes patients. TCRB repertoires of naive, central memory and Treg cells appeared more similar among patients than among healthy donors.

The sample holds a few counts of this clone. Its antigen remains unknown. Reverse transcribing all isolated RNA meant expressed TCRB transcripts were sequenced. Sequencing was performed with immunoSEQ multiplex PCR; in TCRdb, only in-frame clones are kept and a portion is missing. The data show approximately 100,000 clones, with 25% to 30% seen just once and more than 0.45% held by the top ten. Sequenced sample: central memory CD4+ T cells from blood. The TCR comes from a young woman with type 1 diabetes.

In nucleotides, the CDR3 is TGTGCCAGCAGGATAGCGGGCAGCTCCTACGAGCAGTACTTC. The encoded protein is CASRIAGSSYEQYF. The chain links TRBV28 to TRBJ2-7; 7 nucleotides line up with TRBD2. Per germline, CDR1 MDHEN and CDR2 SYDVKM. Trimming took 6 bases from V and 0 from J; bases not matched to a gene: 5. This CDR3 region has 14 residues.